The TCR beta chain under discussion was sequenced for a study of blood T cell repertoires in COVID-19. Methods used by the authors: Amplification with reference gene primers provided the estimates of nucleated cell counts. Method: immunoSEQ multiplex PCR; TCRdb's copy keeps in-frame clones and lacks some. That table gives V, J and clone size, and the DNA gave D and trimming. The sample carries about 200,000 clones, 65% to 80% recorded once. Trimming removed 2 bases from V and 13 bases from J, with 15 bases in between. The germline gives CDR1 MNHNS, CDR2 SASEGT. The CDR3 is 13 amino acids. The receptor was derived from a man aged 50 to 59 who had recovered from COVID-19. Sequenced input: peripheral blood. V is TRBV6-1 and J is TRBJ2-1; no reliable D call. The CDR3 bases are TGTGCCAGCAGTGAATTAAGAACGGAGATACAGTTCTTC. As protein: CASSELRTEIQFF.